Reported below is one TCR beta chain. The antigen is undetermined. The data belong to a study of T cell repertoires in cytomegalovirus infection. The CDR3 is made up of 14 amino acids. V lost 3 bases to trimming and J lost 9 bases; unmatched junction nucleotides: 7. Germline CDR1 reads KGHSH; CDR2 reads LQKENI. TCRdb used MiXCR to reprocess the reads, holding one entry per CDR3 protein. The repertoire holds 600,000 to 700,000 distinct CDR3 sequences, 33% seen once, with around a sixth in the top ten. The sample in question was cultured PBMCs, obtained from culture after CMV antigen stimulation. The TCR was taken from a human donor in good health (CMV status not recorded). Some clones in this sample may be carry-over from other donors' samples. The genes are TRBV18 and TRBJ2-1; 8 bases align to TRBD2. CDR3 residues: CASSPGLDGSEQFF. CDR3 DNA: TGTGCCAGCTCACCGGGACTAGATGGTAGTGAGCAGTTCTTC.